The 4 T cell receptor beta chains below come from one sample, sequenced in a study of blood T cell repertoires in COVID-19. Only in-frame clones appear in the TCRdb table, and some are missing; sequencing was by immunoSEQ multiplex PCR. The data show 120,000 to 150,000 clones, more than 75% seen once. Sequencing input: peripheral blood. All receptors come from a woman older than 75 with acute or convalescent COVID-19.

V usage is TRBV7-8 and J usage is TRBJ2-3; 8 nucleotides align to TRBD2. Per the germline V gene, CDR1 is SGHVS and CDR2 is FQNEAQ. The trim removed 1 base at V and 2 bases at J, leaving 5 bases unmatched. This CDR3 spans 16 amino acids. The CDR3 sequence is CASSLDPAGVTDTQYF. CDR3 nucleotide sequence: TGTGCCAGCAGCTTAGATCCAGCGGGGGTCACAGATACGCAGTATTTT.

This chain links TRBV2 with TRBJ1-1, with D possibly matching TRBD1 (5 bases). The CDR3 runs 13 residues. Between the trimmed V and J ends, which lost 4 bases and 5 bases, there was a span of 11 bases. Germline V gives CDR1 SNHLY, CDR2 FYNNEI. The chain's CDR3 is CASSVPRVTEAFF. DNA of the CDR3: TGTGCCAGCAGTGTCCCCAGGGTAACTGAAGCTTTCTTT.

This clone came up a few times. The chain has TRBV11-2 and TRBJ2-5, with TRBD2 matching over 8 bases. The CDR3 length is 16 residues. The V and J ends lost 3 bases and 4 bases, in that order; junction bases with no gene match: 10. Per the germline V gene, CDR1 is SGHAT and CDR2 is FQNNGV. CDR3 loop: CASSFSSGSAGETQYF. The CDR3 nucleotides read TGTGCCAGCAGCTTTTCCAGCGGGAGTGCGGGAGAGACCCAGTACTTC.

In this sample, this clone turned up a few times. The gene calls are TRBV30 and TRBJ1-6; weak D call: TRBD1 (6 bases). This CDR3 comprises 15 residues. Germline values: CDR1 GTSNPN, CDR2 SVGIG (reference sequence). For the CDR3, the DNA is TGTGCTGGATCGAGACAGGCGGTCTATAATTCACCCCTCCACTTT. The encoded protein is CAGSRQAVYNSPLHF.